The rows below give T cell receptor beta chains drawn from one sample of a study of T cell repertoires in cytomegalovirus infection. TCRdb reprocessed the reads with MiXCR, giving one entry per CDR3 protein. The table lists around 540,000 distinct CDR3 sequences, roughly a third of them singletons. These receptors' antigens are unknown. The material sequenced was cultured PBMCs, taken from culture after CMV antigen stimulation. These TCRs come from a human donor in good health (CMV status not recorded). Some clones in this sample may be carry-over from other donors' samples. The CDR3 runs from the conserved cysteine through the conserved F or W. Fields, in order: clone size, V gene, J gene, D gene, CDR3 DNA, CDR3 protein. A D gene is named only where the DNA matches it firmly. Clone sizes are given selectively: once, few, many, or a class where the clone is expanded.

clone size: few; V gene: TRBV12-3/TRBV12-4; J gene: TRBJ2-1; D gene: TRBD2; CDR3 DNA: TGTGCCAGCAGTCGACTAGCGGGAGACAGGAATGAGCAGTTCTTC; CDR3 protein: CASSRLAGDRNEQFF
clone size: -; V gene: TRBV4-3; J gene: TRBJ2-2; D gene: -; CDR3 DNA: TGCGCCAGCAGCCAAGATTGGAGGGAGCGGGCCGGGGAGCTGTTTTTT; CDR3 protein: CASSQDWRERAGELFF
clone size: few; V gene: TRBV29-1; J gene: TRBJ2-5; D gene: -; CDR3 DNA: TGCAGCGTTGTTGCGGTGGAGACCCAGTACTTC; CDR3 protein: CSVVAVETQYF
clone size: few; V gene: TRBV27; J gene: TRBJ1-2; D gene: -; CDR3 DNA: TGTGCCAGCAGTTGGACAGCGGAGGGTGGCTACACCTTC; CDR3 protein: CASSWTAEGGYTF
clone size: many; V gene: TRBV7-2; J gene: TRBJ2-7; D gene: TRBD2; CDR3 DNA: TGTGCCAGCAGCCAGGGACTAGCGGCCTACGAGCAGTACTTC; CDR3 protein: CASSQGLAAYEQYF
clone size: -; V gene: TRBV11-2; J gene: TRBJ1-1; D gene: -; CDR3 DNA: TGTGCCAGCAGCCCGGGGCACTCGAACACTGAAGCTTTCTTT; CDR3 protein: CASSPGHSNTEAFF
clone size: -; V gene: TRBV12-3/TRBV12-4; J gene: TRBJ2-1; D gene: TRBD2; CDR3 DNA: TGTGCCAGCAGTTTTAGGACTAGTTTGATAGAGTTCTTC; CDR3 protein: CASSFRTSLIEFF
clone size: few; V gene: TRBV19; J gene: TRBJ1-1; D gene: -; CDR3 DNA: TGTGCCAGTAGCTCTGGACCCGATAGCAAAGCTTTCTTT; CDR3 protein: CASSSGPDSKAFF
clone size: few; V gene: TRBV10-3; J gene: TRBJ1-2; D gene: -; CDR3 DNA: TGTGCCATCAGTGAGTCTGGCCGACAACCTAACTATGGCTACACCTTC; CDR3 protein: CAISESGRQPNYGYTF
clone size: -; V gene: TRBV14; J gene: TRBJ2-1; D gene: TRBD1; CDR3 DNA: TGTGCCAGCAGCCAGAGACAGGGTTGGGGAAATGAGCAGTTCTTC; CDR3 protein: CASSQRQGWGNEQFF
clone size: -; V gene: TRBV6-6; J gene: TRBJ1-5; D gene: -; CDR3 DNA: TGTGCCAGCGGTATGATTAGCAATCAGCCCCAGCATTTT; CDR3 protein: CASGMISNQPQHF
clone size: -; V gene: TRBV12-3/TRBV12-4; J gene: TRBJ2-5; D gene: -; CDR3 DNA: TGTGCCAGCAGTTTTTCTTTAGCCGGGGGAAAAGAGACCCAGTACTTC; CDR3 protein: CASSFSLAGGKETQYF
clone size: -; V gene: TRBV19; J gene: TRBJ1-1; D gene: -; CDR3 DNA: TGTGCCAGTAGTCCCGATTTCGACACTGAAGCTTTCTTT; CDR3 protein: CASSPDFDTEAFF
clone size: -; V gene: TRBV7-9; J gene: TRBJ1-5; D gene: -; CDR3 DNA: TGTGCCAGCAGCTTTTACGAGGGCTTCGCTAGCAATCAGCCCCAGCATTTT; CDR3 protein: CASSFYEGFASNQPQHF
clone size: -; V gene: TRBV10-3; J gene: TRBJ2-1; D gene: -; CDR3 DNA: TGTGCCATCAGTGTTTTCACCTACAATGAGCAGTTCTTC; CDR3 protein: CAISVFTYNEQFF
clone size: -; V gene: TRBV7-2; J gene: TRBJ2-2; D gene: TRBD2; CDR3 DNA: TGTGCCAGCAGCTTATCACTAGCGACCGGGGAGCTGTTTTTT; CDR3 protein: CASSLSLATGELFF
clone size: -; V gene: TRBV19; J gene: TRBJ2-6; D gene: -; CDR3 DNA: TGTGCCGTTAGGACAGTACGTGAAGCTGGGGCCAACGTCCTGACTTTC; CDR3 protein: CAVRTVREAGANVLTF
clone size: -; V gene: TRBV7-2; J gene: TRBJ2-3; D gene: -; CDR3 DNA: TGTGCCAGCAGCTTAGGCCAGGGATGGGATACGCAGTATTTT; CDR3 protein: CASSLGQGWDTQYF
clone size: -; V gene: TRBV10-1; J gene: TRBJ2-3; D gene: TRBD2; CDR3 DNA: TGCGCCAGCAGTGACCCAGCGGGAGAGGGGACAGATACGCAGTATTTT; CDR3 protein: CASSDPAGEGTDTQYF
clone size: -; V gene: TRBV27; J gene: TRBJ2-1; D gene: TRBD2; CDR3 DNA: TGTGCCAGCAGTTTACTTACTAGCGGGAACAATGAGCAGTTCTTC; CDR3 protein: CASSLLTSGNNEQFF
clone size: many; V gene: TRBV7-2; J gene: TRBJ1-2; D gene: -; CDR3 DNA: TGTGCCAGCAGCTCCCCGCGGGCTGGGATCTATGGCTACACCTTC; CDR3 protein: CASSSPRAGIYGYTF
clone size: many; V gene: TRBV7-2; J gene: TRBJ2-3; D gene: -; CDR3 DNA: TGTGCCAGCAGCTTAGCGAATACAGATACGCAGTATTTT; CDR3 protein: CASSLANTDTQYF
clone size: -; V gene: TRBV27; J gene: TRBJ1-6; D gene: TRBD1; CDR3 DNA: TGTGCCAGCAGCACTGCGAAGGGGGCTAATTCACCCCTCCACTTT; CDR3 protein: CASSTAKGANSPLHF
clone size: -; V gene: TRBV20-1; J gene: TRBJ2-5; D gene: TRBD2; CDR3 DNA: TGCAGTGCTAGAGATCGGGGGGGCACGGAGACCCAGTACTTC; CDR3 protein: CSARDRGGTETQYF
clone size: -; V gene: TRBV6-2/TRBV6-3; J gene: TRBJ2-1; D gene: TRBD2; CDR3 DNA: TGTGCCAGCAGAGGACTAGCGGGAGGGCCCTACAATGAGCAGTTCTTC; CDR3 protein: CASRGLAGGPYNEQFF
clone size: -; V gene: TRBV28; J gene: TRBJ2-6; D gene: TRBD2; CDR3 DNA: TGTGCCAGCCAAGGTCACTTAACCGGGACTAGCGACTCTGGGGCCAACGTCCTGACTTTC; CDR3 protein: CASQGHLTGTSDSGANVLTF
clone size: -; V gene: TRBV28; J gene: TRBJ2-6; D gene: -; CDR3 DNA: TGTGCCAGCAGCCGGAGACGCTCTGGGGCCAACGTCCTGACTTTC; CDR3 protein: CASSRRRSGANVLTF
clone size: few; V gene: TRBV10-3; J gene: TRBJ1-6; D gene: -; CDR3 DNA: TGTGCCATCAAGCAACAGGAGACACAACCCCTCCACTTT; CDR3 protein: CAIKQQETQPLHF
clone size: few; V gene: TRBV7-2; J gene: TRBJ2-1; D gene: TRBD2; CDR3 DNA: TGTGCCAGCAGCTTAGTTGGGGTGGCTAGCGGGAGGGCGGATGAGCAGTTCTTC; CDR3 protein: CASSLVGVASGRADEQFF
clone size: few; V gene: TRBV28; J gene: TRBJ2-1; D gene: TRBD2; CDR3 DNA: TGTGCCAGCACTCACTCTGGACAGGCCTTTTTTACTAGCGGGAGGAGGAATGAGCAGTTCTTC; CDR3 protein: CASTHSGQAFFTSGRRNEQFF
clone size: few; V gene: TRBV7-9; J gene: TRBJ2-7; D gene: -; CDR3 DNA: TGTGCCAGCAGCTTAGCCGGAAGGTCAGGGGCTGACGAGCAGTACTTC; CDR3 protein: CASSLAGRSGADEQYF
clone size: few; V gene: TRBV11-3; J gene: TRBJ2-7; D gene: -; CDR3 DNA: TGTGCCAGCAGCTTAGCAGGGGATACGCACGAGCAGTACTTC; CDR3 protein: CASSLAGDTHEQYF
clone size: -; V gene: TRBV7-2; J gene: TRBJ1-2; D gene: -; CDR3 DNA: TGTGCCAGCAGCTTAGGGTCGGGGTCCTATGGCTACACCTTC; CDR3 protein: CASSLGSGSYGYTF
clone size: few; V gene: TRBV28; J gene: TRBJ2-4; D gene: TRBD1; CDR3 DNA: TGTGCCAGCAGTTTACGGGCCGGGACAGGGCAGTACTTC; CDR3 protein: CASSLRAGTGQYF
clone size: -; V gene: TRBV11-3; J gene: TRBJ2-1; D gene: TRBD2; CDR3 DNA: TGTGCCAGCAGCTTAGATCGGCTAGCGGGGGGCTCCTACAATGAGCAGTTCTTC; CDR3 protein: CASSLDRLAGGSYNEQFF
clone size: -; V gene: TRBV28; J gene: TRBJ2-7; D gene: TRBD2; CDR3 DNA: TGTGCCAGCAGTTCGACTAGCGGGAGTCCCTACGAGCAGTACTTC; CDR3 protein: CASSSTSGSPYEQYF
clone size: few; V gene: TRBV6-5; J gene: TRBJ2-3; D gene: -; CDR3 DNA: TGTGCCAGCAGTTTAGGAGGGACCTCAGATACGCAGTATTTT; CDR3 protein: CASSLGGTSDTQYF
clone size: -; V gene: TRBV9; J gene: TRBJ1-2; D gene: -; CDR3 DNA: TGTGCCAGCAGCGTGGCATTAGGGGCTGGATATGGCTACACCTTC; CDR3 protein: CASSVALGAGYGYTF
clone size: -; V gene: TRBV18; J gene: TRBJ2-5; D gene: TRBD1; CDR3 DNA: TGTGCCAGCTCGGACAGGAACGAAGAGACCCAGTACTTC; CDR3 protein: CASSDRNEETQYF
clone size: -; V gene: TRBV7-2; J gene: TRBJ2-1; D gene: TRBD1; CDR3 DNA: TGTGCCAGCACCTTGGGACAGGGGCTATTCAATGAGCAGTTCTTC; CDR3 protein: CASTLGQGLFNEQFF
clone size: -; V gene: TRBV20-1; J gene: TRBJ2-2; D gene: -; CDR3 DNA: TGCAGTGCTAGAGATATCGGGGAGCTGTTTTTT; CDR3 protein: CSARDIGELFF
clone size: once; V gene: TRBV14; J gene: TRBJ1-1; D gene: TRBD1; CDR3 DNA: TGTGCCAGCAGCCCCGGACAGGGAGTATGGGTGAACACTGAAGCTTTCTTT; CDR3 protein: CASSPGQGVWVNTEAFF
clone size: few; V gene: TRBV11-2; J gene: TRBJ2-5; D gene: -; CDR3 DNA: TGTGCCAGCAGCTTAAGTAGGGATCGAGAGACCCAGTACTTC; CDR3 protein: CASSLSRDRETQYF
clone size: -; V gene: TRBV5-8; J gene: TRBJ2-1; D gene: TRBD2; CDR3 DNA: TGTGCCAGCAGCTATAGGACTAGCGGGATGGGTCGTGTTCGGGATGAGCAGTTCTTC; CDR3 protein: CASSYRTSGMGRVRDEQFF
clone size: few; V gene: TRBV4-3; J gene: TRBJ2-6; D gene: -; CDR3 DNA: TGCGCCAGCAGCCAAGGGGTGGGCTCTGGGGCCAACGTCCTGACTTTC; CDR3 protein: CASSQGVGSGANVLTF
clone size: few; V gene: TRBV7-2; J gene: TRBJ1-5; D gene: -; CDR3 DNA: TGTGCCAGCAGCTCCCAGGGTCTACGCAATCAGCCCCAGCATTTT; CDR3 protein: CASSSQGLRNQPQHF
clone size: -; V gene: TRBV11-2; J gene: TRBJ2-5; D gene: -; CDR3 DNA: TGTGCCAGCAGCTCCCCCAGGGGTAGGGTTGAGACCCAGTACTTC; CDR3 protein: CASSSPRGRVETQYF
clone size: many; V gene: TRBV19; J gene: TRBJ2-1; D gene: TRBD2; CDR3 DNA: TGTGCCAGTAGTATGGCTAGCGGGATGATATACAATGAGCAGTTCTTC; CDR3 protein: CASSMASGMIYNEQFF
clone size: many; V gene: TRBV6-1; J gene: TRBJ2-4; D gene: TRBD1; CDR3 DNA: TGTGCCAGCAGTGCCCCACCCGACAGGGAGTGGATTCAGTACTTC; CDR3 protein: CASSAPPDREWIQYF
clone size: once; V gene: TRBV5-5; J gene: TRBJ2-1; D gene: TRBD2; CDR3 DNA: TGTGCCAGCAGCGCGGGACTAGTCGGCGAGCAGTTCTTC; CDR3 protein: CASSAGLVGEQFF
clone size: -; V gene: TRBV9; J gene: TRBJ2-3; D gene: -; CDR3 DNA: TGTGCCAGCAGCGTAGCGGGCACCACCTTAGATACGCAGTATTTT; CDR3 protein: CASSVAGTTLDTQYF